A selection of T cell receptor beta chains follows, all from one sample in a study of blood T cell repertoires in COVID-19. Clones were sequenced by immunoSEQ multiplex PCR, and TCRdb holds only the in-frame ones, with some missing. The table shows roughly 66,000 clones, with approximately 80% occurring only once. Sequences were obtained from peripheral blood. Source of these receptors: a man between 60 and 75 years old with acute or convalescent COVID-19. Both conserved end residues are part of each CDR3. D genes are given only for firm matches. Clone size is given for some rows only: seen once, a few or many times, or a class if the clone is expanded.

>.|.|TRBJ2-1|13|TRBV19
TGTGCCAGTAGTATAGGGTCGGGCAATGAGCAGTTCTTC
CASSIGSGNEQFF
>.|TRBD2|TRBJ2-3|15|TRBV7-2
TGTGCCAGCAGCCGGGGGGGCCCTAGCACAGATACGCAGTATTTT
CASSRGGPSTDTQYF
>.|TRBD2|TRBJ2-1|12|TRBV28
TGTGCCAGCAGTCGAGGGCAGCGGGGGCTGTTCTTC
CASSRGQRGLFF
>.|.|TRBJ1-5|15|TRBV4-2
TGTGCCAGCAGCCAAGATCACAATAGCAATCAGCCCCAGCATTTT
CASSQDHNSNQPQHF
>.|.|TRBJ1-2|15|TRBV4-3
TGCGCCAGCAGCCAAGATCAAAACAGGGTCAGCGGCTACACCTTC
CASSQDQNRVSGYTF
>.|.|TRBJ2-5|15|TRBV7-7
TGTGCCAGCAGCCCAGGACTTATGGAGGGGGAGACCCAGTACTTC
CASSPGLMEGETQYF
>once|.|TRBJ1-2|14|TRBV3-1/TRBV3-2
TGTGCCAGCAGCCAAAGTACAGTCTTTAGAGGCTACACCTTC
CASSQSTVFRGYTF
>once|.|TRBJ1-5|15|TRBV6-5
TGTGCCAGCGGACCGACAACAGGGAGCCATCAGCCCCAGCATTTT
CASGPTTGSHQPQHF
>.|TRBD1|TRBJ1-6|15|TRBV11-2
TGTGCCAGCAGCTTAGGGGGACAGCAAAATTCACCCCTCCACTTT
CASSLGGQQNSPLHF
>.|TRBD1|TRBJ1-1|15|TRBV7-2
TGTGCCAGCAGGAACCGACAGGGGGCGGGCACTGAAGCTTTCTTT
CASRNRQGAGTEAFF
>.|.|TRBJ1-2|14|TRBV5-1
TGCGCCAGCAGCTTGGAGCCAGGGTCATACGGCTACACCTTC
CASSLEPGSYGYTF
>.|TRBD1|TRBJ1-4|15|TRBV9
TGTGCCAGCAGCGTAGATGAGGGGGCTGGGGAAAAACTGTTTTTT
CASSVDEGAGEKLFF
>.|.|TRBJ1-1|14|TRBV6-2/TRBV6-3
TGTGCCAGCAGTTTCCATAGACAGGACACTGAAGCTTTCTTT
CASSFHRQDTEAFF
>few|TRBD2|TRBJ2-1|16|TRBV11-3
TGTGCCAGCAGCTTAGTTCGCGGGGGGGCCTACAATGAGCAGTTCTTC
CASSLVRGGAYNEQFF
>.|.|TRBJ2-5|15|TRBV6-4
TGTGCCAGCAGTGATTACTCCGGTTCCAGGGAGACCCAGTACTTC
CASSDYSGSRETQYF
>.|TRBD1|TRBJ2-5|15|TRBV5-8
TGTGCCAGCAGCTTGGGGGACAGGGACCAAGAGACCCAGTACTTC
CASSLGDRDQETQYF
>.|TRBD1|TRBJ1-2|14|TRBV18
TGTGCCAGCTCACCTGGACAGGTCTCCTATGGCTACACCTTC
CASSPGQVSYGYTF
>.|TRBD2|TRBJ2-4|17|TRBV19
TGTGCCAGTAGTATGACGTCGGGGGGGATAGCCAAAAACATTCAGTACTTC
CASSMTSGGIAKNIQYF
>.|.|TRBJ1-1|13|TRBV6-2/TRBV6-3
TGTGCCAGCAGTTACTTAAAGAGCCATGAAGCTTTCTTT
CASSYLKSHEAFF
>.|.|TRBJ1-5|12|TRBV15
TGTGCCGCCCAGGGCGGCAATCAGCCCCAGCATTTT
CAAQGGNQPQHF
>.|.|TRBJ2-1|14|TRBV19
TGTGCCAGTAGTATAGCGGGCGGGGAGTATGAGCAGTTCTTC
CASSIAGGEYEQFF
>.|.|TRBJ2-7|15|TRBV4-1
TGCGCCAGCAGCCACCTCCCGGGACTGGACTACGAGCAGTACTTC
CASSHLPGLDYEQYF
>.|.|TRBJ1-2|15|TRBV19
TGTGCCAGTAGTCCCCGGGGGAGGGGCTGGGACGGCTACACCTTC
CASSPRGRGWDGYTF
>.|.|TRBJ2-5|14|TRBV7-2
TGTGCCACCCTAGAGGCGGTTAGTTCCGAGACCCAGTACTTC
CATLEAVSSETQYF
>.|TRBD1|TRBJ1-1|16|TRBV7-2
TGTGCCAGCAGCTTAGCGGGGACAGTTAAGAACACTGAAGCTTTCTTT
CASSLAGTVKNTEAFF
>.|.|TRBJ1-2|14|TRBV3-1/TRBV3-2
TGTGCCAGCAGAGCCAACGGCAGGAGGAGTGGCTACACCTTC
CASRANGRRSGYTF
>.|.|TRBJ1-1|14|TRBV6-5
TGTGCCAGCAGTACCCCCACAGGGTTTAGGCGAGCTTTCTTT
CASSTPTGFRRAFF
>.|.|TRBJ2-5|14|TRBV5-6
TGTGCCAGCAGCTTGGCCGGACATCAAGAGACCCAGTACTTC
CASSLAGHQETQYF
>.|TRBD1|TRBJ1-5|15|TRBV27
TGTGCCAGCAGTTTATCATACAGGGGGCCTCAGCCCCAGCATTTT
CASSLSYRGPQPQHF
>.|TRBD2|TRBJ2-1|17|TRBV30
TGTGCCTGGAGTGTCCGGCCTAGCGGGCGGACCTACAATGAGCAGTTCTTC
CAWSVRPSGRTYNEQFF
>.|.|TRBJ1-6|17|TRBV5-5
TGTGCCAGCAGCCGTGAGGACTCGAGCTCCTATAATTCACCCCTCCACTTT
CASSREDSSSYNSPLHF
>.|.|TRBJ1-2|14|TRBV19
TGTGCCAGTAGTATAACTGGAGCCGACTATGGCTACACCTTC
CASSITGADYGYTF
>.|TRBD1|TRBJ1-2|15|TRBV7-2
TGTGCCAGCAGCTTCCCGGGACAGGGGATTTATGGCTACACCTTC
CASSFPGQGIYGYTF